A selection of T cell receptor beta chains follows, all from one sample in a study of T-cell reconstitution after alpha-beta-depleted transplantation in children. MiXCR, applied by TCRdb to the PCR reads, yields one record per CDR3 protein. The profile shows 530,000 or so distinct CDR3 sequences, 20% to 30% of them singletons. The material sequenced was PBMCs, taken before TCRalphabeta/CD19-depleted stem cell transplant. These receptors all come from a boy less than two years old with Wiskott-Aldrich syndrome, due to receive a stem cell transplant. The CDR3 runs from the conserved cysteine through the conserved F or W. Fields, in order: J gene, V gene, clone size, D gene, CDR3 protein, CDR3 DNA. A D gene is named only where the DNA matches it firmly. Only part of the rows carry a size: once, few, many, or a class if the clone is expanded.

>TRBJ1-2|TRBV5-1|-|-
CASSWGLDNGYTF
TGCGCCAGCAGCTGGGGACTTGATAATGGCTACACCTTC
>TRBJ2-2|TRBV5-1|-|TRBD2
CASSIFRTSTNTGELFF
TGCGCCAGCAGCATTTTCCGGACTAGCACGAACACCGGGGAGCTGTTTTTT
>TRBJ2-1|TRBV6-2/TRBV6-3|-|TRBD2
CASSQRLAGPYNEQFF
TGTGCCAGCAGTCAGAGACTAGCGGGACCTTACAATGAGCAGTTCTTC
>TRBJ2-3|TRBV5-5|-|-
CASSLGFADTQYF
TGTGCCAGCAGCTTGGGATTCGCAGATACGCAGTATTTT
>TRBJ2-4|TRBV12-3/TRBV12-4|few|-
CASSLAQGNIQYF
TGTGCCAGCAGTTTAGCGCAGGGTAACATTCAGTACTTC
>TRBJ2-5|TRBV5-1|once|-
CASSLDVPLQETQYF
TGCGCCAGCAGCTTGGACGTACCATTGCAAGAGACCCAGTACTTC
>TRBJ2-1|TRBV24-1|-|-
CATSAADEQFF
TGTGCCACCAGTGCCGCTGATGAGCAGTTCTTC
>TRBJ2-7|TRBV4-1|few|TRBD2
CASSQLGRACEQYF
TGCGCCAGCAGCCAACTCGGGAGGGCCTGCGAGCAGTACTTC
>TRBJ2-7|TRBV30|few|TRBD1
CAWTPQGAEQYF
TGTGCCTGGACCCCCCAGGGGGCCGAGCAGTACTTC
>TRBJ2-5|TRBV24-1|-|-
CATGRAEEKTQYF
TGTGCCACCGGCAGGGCCGAGGAAAAGACCCAGTACTTC
>TRBJ2-1|TRBV11-3|few|-
CASSLGGLKNEQFF
TGTGCCAGCAGCTTAGGTGGACTGAAGAATGAGCAGTTCTTC
>TRBJ2-7|TRBV21-1|-|-
CASTLTEPSYEQYF
TGTGCCAGCACTCTGACAGAGCCCTCCTACGAGCAGTACTTC
>TRBJ2-1|TRBV6-2/TRBV6-3|-|-
CASRATGYNEQFF
TGTGCCAGCAGAGCGACGGGATACAATGAGCAGTTCTTC
>TRBJ2-5|TRBV20-1|-|-
CSATTYRQQETQYF
TGCAGTGCTACAACCTACAGACAGCAAGAGACCCAGTACTTC
>TRBJ2-1|TRBV30|few|-
CAFTDYNEQFF
TGTGCCTTTACCGATTACAATGAGCAGTTCTTC
>TRBJ2-1|TRBV10-2|-|-
CASQDYSSYNEQFF
TGCGCCAGCCAAGACTACAGTTCCTACAATGAGCAGTTCTTC
>TRBJ2-7|TRBV12-3/TRBV12-4|-|-
CASSLRAGPTYEQYF
TGTGCCAGCAGTTTACGCGCAGGTCCTACCTACGAGCAGTACTTC
>TRBJ2-7|TRBV20-1|few|-
CSASLVSEQYF
TGCAGTGCCTCCTTGGTTAGCGAGCAGTACTTC
>TRBJ2-1|TRBV5-1|few|-
CASSLLTTTYNEQFF
TGCGCCAGCAGCTTGCTGACAACTACCTACAATGAGCAGTTCTTC
>TRBJ1-5|TRBV2|-|TRBD1
CASSGRGVGQVNQPQHF
TGTGCCAGCAGTGGTAGGGGTGTAGGACAGGTCAATCAGCCCCAGCATTTT
>TRBJ2-3|TRBV5-1|few|TRBD2
CASSHRTSGDTDTQYF
TGCGCCAGCAGTCACCGGACTAGCGGGGACACAGATACGCAGTATTTT
>TRBJ2-7|TRBV7-9|-|-
CASSLAGPGQYF
TGTGCCAGCAGCTTAGCAGGTCCTGGGCAGTACTTC
>TRBJ2-1|TRBV20-1|-|TRBD2
CSARDSGGGLYNEQFF
TGCAGTGCTAGAGATTCTGGGGGAGGGCTCTACAATGAGCAGTTCTTC
>TRBJ2-1|TRBV20-1|few|-
CSARGAGKYNEQFF
TGCAGTGCCAGGGGGGCAGGGAAATACAATGAGCAGTTCTTC
>TRBJ2-1|TRBV5-1|-|TRBD2
CASPLEREGNEQFF
TGCGCCAGCCCTCTAGAGCGGGAGGGCAATGAGCAGTTCTTC
>TRBJ1-1|TRBV7-9|-|TRBD1
CASSLPDRGHDEAFF
TGTGCCAGCAGCCTGCCCGACAGGGGGCATGATGAAGCTTTCTTT
>TRBJ2-1|TRBV20-1|-|-
CSAVPDKRSYNEQFF
TGCAGTGCTGTCCCTGACAAACGCTCCTACAATGAGCAGTTCTTC
>TRBJ2-7|TRBV20-1|-|-
CSATRAGSSYEQYF
TGCAGTGCTACAAGGGCAGGGAGTTCCTACGAGCAGTACTTC
>TRBJ2-7|TRBV24-1|-|TRBD2
CATSDRTSGSKYF
TGTGCCACCAGTGATCGGACTAGCGGGAGCAAGTACTTC
>TRBJ2-1|TRBV10-3|few|TRBD2
CAISGMGLAGGDSYNEQFF
TGTGCCATCAGTGGAATGGGACTAGCGGGAGGTGACTCCTACAATGAGCAGTTCTTC
>TRBJ2-5|TRBV28|few|-
CASRDDWETQYF
TGTGCCAGCAGGGACGATTGGGAGACCCAGTACTTC
>TRBJ2-5|TRBV5-1|few|-
CASSLVSRQQETQYF
TGCGCCAGCAGCTTGGTGTCTCGGCAACAAGAGACCCAGTACTTC
>TRBJ2-5|TRBV7-2|-|TRBD2
CASSLRSSGLGETQYF
TGTGCCAGCAGCTTAAGGTCTAGCGGGTTGGGAGAGACCCAGTACTTC
>TRBJ1-2|TRBV5-5|few|-
CASSLAWINYGYTF
TGTGCCAGCAGCTTGGCGTGGATTAACTATGGCTACACCTTC
>TRBJ1-1|TRBV7-6|-|TRBD1
CASSPGTGSEAFF
TGTGCCAGCAGCCCCGGGACAGGATCTGAAGCTTTCTTT
>TRBJ2-1|TRBV7-6|many|-
CASSLGLDTEQFF
TGTGCCAGCAGCTTAGGTCTAGATACTGAGCAGTTCTTC
>TRBJ1-1|TRBV12-3/TRBV12-4|-|TRBD1
CASRRQGRNTEAFF
TGTGCCAGCAGGCGACAGGGGCGGAACACTGAAGCTTTCTTT
>TRBJ2-1|TRBV5-1|few|TRBD2
CASTPAGGLNEQFF
TGCGCCAGCACCCCAGCGGGAGGGTTGAATGAGCAGTTCTTC
>TRBJ2-7|TRBV10-2|-|TRBD1
CASSEPGTGNEQYF
TGCGCCAGCAGTGAGCCCGGGACAGGGAACGAGCAGTACTTC
>TRBJ2-5|TRBV7-2|-|TRBD2
CASSLNTAGGRETQYF
TGTGCCAGCAGCTTAAATACAGCGGGAGGGCGAGAGACCCAGTACTTC
>TRBJ2-5|TRBV24-1|few|TRBD1
CATSDPGTGETQYF
TGTGCCACCAGTGACCCAGGGACAGGGGAGACCCAGTACTTC
>TRBJ2-3|TRBV20-1|-|TRBD2
CSARDRGRGRTDTQYF
TGCAGTGCTAGAGATCGGGGGAGGGGCCGCACAGATACGCAGTATTTT